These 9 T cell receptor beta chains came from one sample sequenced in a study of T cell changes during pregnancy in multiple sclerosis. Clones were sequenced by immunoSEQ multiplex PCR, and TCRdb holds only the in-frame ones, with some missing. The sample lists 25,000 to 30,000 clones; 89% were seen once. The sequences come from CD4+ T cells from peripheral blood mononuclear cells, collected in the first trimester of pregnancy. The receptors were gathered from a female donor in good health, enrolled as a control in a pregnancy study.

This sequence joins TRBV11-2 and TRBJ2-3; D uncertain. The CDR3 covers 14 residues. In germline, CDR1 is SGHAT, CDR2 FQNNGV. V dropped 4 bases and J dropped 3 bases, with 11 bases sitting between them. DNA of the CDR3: TGTGCCAGCAGCTCACCGGGTACAACAGATACGCAGTATTTT. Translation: CASSSPGTTDTQYF. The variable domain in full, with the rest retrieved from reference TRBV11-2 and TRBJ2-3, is EAGVAQSPRYKIIEKRQSVAFWCNPISGHATLYWYQQILGQGPKLLIQFQNNGVVDDSQLPKDRFSAERLKGVDSTLKIQPAKLEDSAVYLCASSSPGTTDTQYFGPGTRLTVL.

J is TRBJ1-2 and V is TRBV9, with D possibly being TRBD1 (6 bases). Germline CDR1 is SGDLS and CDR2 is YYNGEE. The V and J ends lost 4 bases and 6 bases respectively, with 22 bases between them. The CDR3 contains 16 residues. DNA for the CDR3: TGTGCCAGCAGCAAAGAAGTGGGGCAGGGGAAGGATGGCTACACCTTC. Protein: CASSKEVGQGKDGYTF.

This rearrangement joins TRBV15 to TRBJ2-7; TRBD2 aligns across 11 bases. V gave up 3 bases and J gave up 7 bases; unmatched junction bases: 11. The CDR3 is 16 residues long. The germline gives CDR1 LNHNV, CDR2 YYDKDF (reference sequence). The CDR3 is CATSSGPSSGRREQYF. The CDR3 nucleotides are TGTGCCACCAGCAGCGGCCCCTCTAGCGGGAGGCGAGAGCAGTACTTC.

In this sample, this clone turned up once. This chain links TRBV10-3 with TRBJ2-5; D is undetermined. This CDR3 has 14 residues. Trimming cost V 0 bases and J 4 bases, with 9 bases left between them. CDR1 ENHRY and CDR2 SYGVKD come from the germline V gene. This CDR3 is CAISESRSGETQYF. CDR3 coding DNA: TGTGCCATCAGTGAGTCGAGGTCGGGAGAGACCCAGTACTTC.

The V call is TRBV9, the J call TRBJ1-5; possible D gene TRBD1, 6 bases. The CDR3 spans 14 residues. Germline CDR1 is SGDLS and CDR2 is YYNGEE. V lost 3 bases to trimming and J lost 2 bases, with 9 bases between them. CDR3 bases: TGTGCCAGCAGCGAGGGGGTCGGCAATCAGCCCCAGCATTTT. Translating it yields CASSEGVGNQPQHF.

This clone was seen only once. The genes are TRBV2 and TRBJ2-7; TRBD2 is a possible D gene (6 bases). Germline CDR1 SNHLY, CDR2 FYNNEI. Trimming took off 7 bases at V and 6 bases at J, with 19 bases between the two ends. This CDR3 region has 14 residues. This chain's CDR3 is CASKLGVAAPEQYF. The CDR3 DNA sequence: TGTGCCAGCAAGTTGGGAGTAGCGGCCCCCGAGCAGTACTTC.

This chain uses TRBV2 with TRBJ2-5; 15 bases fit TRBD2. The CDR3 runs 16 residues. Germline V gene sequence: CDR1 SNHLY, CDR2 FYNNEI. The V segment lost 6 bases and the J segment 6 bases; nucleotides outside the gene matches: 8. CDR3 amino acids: CASRFRTSGGAKTQYF. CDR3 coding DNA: TGTGCCAGCAGATTTAGGACTAGCGGGGGGGCGAAGACCCAGTACTTC.

In nucleotides, the CDR3 is TGTGCCAGCAGCCCCCTAAGGACAGCCGTTGACGAGCAGTACTTC. Translating it yields CASSPLRTAVDEQYF. The V call is TRBV7-2, the J call TRBJ2-7; D perhaps matches TRBD1 (6 bases). Trimming removed 5 bases at V and 5 bases at J, with 19 bases between. The CDR3 runs to 15 residues. CDR1 is SGHTA and CDR2 is FQGNSA in the germline V gene.

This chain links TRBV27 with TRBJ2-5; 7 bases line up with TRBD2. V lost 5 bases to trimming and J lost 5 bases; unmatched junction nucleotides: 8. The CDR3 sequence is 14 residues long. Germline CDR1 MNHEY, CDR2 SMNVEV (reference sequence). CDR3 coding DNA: TGTGCCAGCAGTGCCCAGACTAGCAGGGAGACCCAGTACTTC. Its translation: CASSAQTSRETQYF.